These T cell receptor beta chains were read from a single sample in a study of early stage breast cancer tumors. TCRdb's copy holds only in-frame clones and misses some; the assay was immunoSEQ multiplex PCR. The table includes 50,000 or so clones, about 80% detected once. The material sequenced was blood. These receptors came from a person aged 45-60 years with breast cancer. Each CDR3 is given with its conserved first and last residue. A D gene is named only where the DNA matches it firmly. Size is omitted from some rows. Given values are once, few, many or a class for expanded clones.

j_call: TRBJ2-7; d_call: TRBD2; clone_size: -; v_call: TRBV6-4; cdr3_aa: CASSPEHSGTSGEQYF; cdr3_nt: TGTGCCAGCAGTCCGGAGCATAGCGGGACTAGCGGAGAGCAGTACTTC
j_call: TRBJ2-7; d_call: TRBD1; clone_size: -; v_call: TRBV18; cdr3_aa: CASSPRGLYEQYF; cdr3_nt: TGTGCCAGCTCCCCAAGGGGGCTCTACGAGCAGTACTTC
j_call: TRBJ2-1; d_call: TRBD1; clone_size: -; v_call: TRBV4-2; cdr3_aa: CASSHKDRGISYNEQFF; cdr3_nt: TGTGCCAGCAGCCATAAAGACAGGGGAATCTCCTACAATGAGCAGTTCTTC
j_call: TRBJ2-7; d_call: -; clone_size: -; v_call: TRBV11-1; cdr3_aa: CASSSPRQHLSTYEQYF; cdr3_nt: TGTGCCAGCAGCTCCCCGCGACAGCACCTTTCTACCTACGAGCAGTACTTC
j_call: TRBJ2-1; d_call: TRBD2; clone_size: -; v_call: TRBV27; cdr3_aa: CASSSQLAGPLEQFF; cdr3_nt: TGTGCCAGCAGTTCCCAACTAGCGGGGCCTCTGGAGCAGTTCTTC
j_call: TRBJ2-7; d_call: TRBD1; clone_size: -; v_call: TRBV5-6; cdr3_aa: CASSRTGHAYEQYF; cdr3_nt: TGTGCCAGCAGCCGGACAGGTCACGCCTACGAGCAGTACTTC
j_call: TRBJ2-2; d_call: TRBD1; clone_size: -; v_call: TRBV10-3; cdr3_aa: CAISELVTGDIGELFF; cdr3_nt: TGTGCCATCAGTGAGTTGGTCACAGGGGACATCGGGGAGCTGTTTTTT
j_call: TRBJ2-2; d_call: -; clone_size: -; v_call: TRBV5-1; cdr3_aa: CASSSGVNTGELFF; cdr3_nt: TGCGCCAGCAGCTCCGGGGTGAACACCGGGGAGCTGTTTTTT
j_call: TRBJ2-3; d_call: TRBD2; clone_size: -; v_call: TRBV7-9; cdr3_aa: CASSRLAGDQVTQYF; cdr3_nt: TGTGCCAGCAGCCGACTAGCGGGGGATCAAGTTACGCAGTATTTT
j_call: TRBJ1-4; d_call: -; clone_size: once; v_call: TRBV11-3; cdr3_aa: CASSLPKQTTNEKLFF; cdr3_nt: TGTGCCAGCAGCTTACCCAAGCAGACGACTAATGAAAAACTGTTTTTT
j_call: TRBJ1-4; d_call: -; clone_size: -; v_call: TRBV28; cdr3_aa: CASSIPTAVINEKLFF; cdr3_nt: TGTGCCAGCAGTATTCCCACGGCAGTAATTAATGAAAAACTGTTTTTT
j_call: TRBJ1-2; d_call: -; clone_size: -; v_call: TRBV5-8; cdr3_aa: CASSLGLSSPGYTF; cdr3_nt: TGTGCCAGCAGCCTGGGTTTGTCCTCCCCCGGCTACACCTTC
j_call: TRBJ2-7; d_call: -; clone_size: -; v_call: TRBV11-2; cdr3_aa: CASSSWTFPEQYF; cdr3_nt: TGTGCCAGCAGCTCCTGGACATTCCCCGAGCAGTACTTC
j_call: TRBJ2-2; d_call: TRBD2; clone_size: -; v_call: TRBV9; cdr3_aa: CASSETSGRTGELFF; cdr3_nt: TGTGCCAGCAGCGAGACTAGCGGCCGCACCGGGGAGCTGTTTTTT
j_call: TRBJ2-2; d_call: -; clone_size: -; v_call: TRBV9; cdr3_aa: CASSIDWGGLPGELFF; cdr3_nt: TGTGCCAGCAGCATCGACTGGGGGGGCCTCCCCGGGGAGCTGTTTTTT
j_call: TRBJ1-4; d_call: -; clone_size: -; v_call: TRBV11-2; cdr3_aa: CASSLDRGGKLFF; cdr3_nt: TGTGCCAGCAGCTTAGACAGGGGCGGAAAACTGTTTTTT
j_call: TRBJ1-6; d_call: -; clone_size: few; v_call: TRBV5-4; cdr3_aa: CASSLNDNSPLHF; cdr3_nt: TGTGCCAGCAGCTTGAATGATAATTCACCCCTCCACTTT
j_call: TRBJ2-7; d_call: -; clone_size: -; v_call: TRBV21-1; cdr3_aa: CASSKPDPGRTYEQYF; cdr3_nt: TGTGCCAGCAGCAAACCTGATCCAGGGCGAACCTACGAGCAGTACTTC
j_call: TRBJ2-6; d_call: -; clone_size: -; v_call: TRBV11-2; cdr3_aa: CASSLDLTGANVLTF; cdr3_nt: TGTGCCAGCAGCTTAGATCTTACTGGGGCCAACGTCCTGACTTTC
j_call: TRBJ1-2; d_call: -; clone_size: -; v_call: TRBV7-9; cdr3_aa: CASSLSPGGYTF; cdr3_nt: TGTGCCAGCAGCCTTAGCCCGGGTGGCTACACCTTC
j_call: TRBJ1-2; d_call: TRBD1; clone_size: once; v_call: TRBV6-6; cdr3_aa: CASSYSTGAGNYGYTF; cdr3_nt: TGTGCCAGCAGTTACTCGACAGGGGCCGGGAACTATGGCTACACCTTC
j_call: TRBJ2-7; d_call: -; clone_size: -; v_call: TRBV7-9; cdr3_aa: CASSYGQSYEQYF; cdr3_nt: TGTGCCAGCAGCTACGGACAGTCCTACGAGCAGTACTTC
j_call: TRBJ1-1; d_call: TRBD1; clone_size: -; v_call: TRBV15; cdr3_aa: CATSTLLGQGGTEAFF; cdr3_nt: TGTGCCACCAGCACTCTTTTGGGACAGGGGGGCACTGAAGCTTTCTTT
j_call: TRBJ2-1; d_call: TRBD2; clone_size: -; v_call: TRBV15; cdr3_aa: CATSKISGSGGAYNEQFF; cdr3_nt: TGTGCCACCAGCAAAATCAGTGGGTCCGGGGGGGCCTACAATGAGCAGTTCTTC
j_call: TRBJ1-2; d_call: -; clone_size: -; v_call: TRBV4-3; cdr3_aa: CASSHLRGKDYGYTF; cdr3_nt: TGCGCCAGCAGTCATTTACGGGGCAAAGACTATGGCTACACCTTC
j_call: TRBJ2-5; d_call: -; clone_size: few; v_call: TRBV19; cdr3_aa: CASSMGQGGQETQYF; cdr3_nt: TGTGCCAGTAGTATGGGACAAGGCGGACAAGAGACCCAGTACTTC
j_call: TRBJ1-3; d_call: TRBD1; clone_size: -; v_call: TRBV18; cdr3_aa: CASSLKTGTGGSGNTIYF; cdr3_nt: TGTGCCAGCTCACTCAAAACCGGGACAGGGGGCTCTGGAAACACCATATATTTT
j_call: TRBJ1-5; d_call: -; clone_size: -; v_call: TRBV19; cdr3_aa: CASSTARGSWQPQHF; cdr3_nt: TGTGCCAGTAGTACCGCAAGGGGTTCTTGGCAGCCCCAGCATTTT
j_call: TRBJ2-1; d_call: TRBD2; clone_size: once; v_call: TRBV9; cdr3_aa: CASSVDGTSGLYEQFF; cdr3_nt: TGTGCCAGCAGCGTAGATGGGACTAGCGGATTATATGAGCAGTTCTTC
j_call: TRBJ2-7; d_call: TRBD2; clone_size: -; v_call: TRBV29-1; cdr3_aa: CSGLAGDYEQYF; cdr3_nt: TGCAGCGGTCTAGCGGGGGATTACGAGCAGTACTTC
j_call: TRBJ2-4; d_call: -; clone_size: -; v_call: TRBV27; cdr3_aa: CASSLYPAPANKNIQYF; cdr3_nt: TGTGCCAGCAGTTTATACCCCGCGCCGGCCAACAAAAACATTCAGTACTTC
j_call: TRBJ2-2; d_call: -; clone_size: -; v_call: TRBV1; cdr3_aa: CTSSRYKRDLHGGELFF; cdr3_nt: TGCACCAGCAGCCGTTACAAGCGGGACCTGCACGGCGGGGAGCTGTTTTTT
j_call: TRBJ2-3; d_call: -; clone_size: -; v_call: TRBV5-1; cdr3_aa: CASSPLAHGTDTQYF; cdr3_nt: TGCGCCAGCAGCCCCCTAGCTCACGGCACAGATACGCAGTATTTT
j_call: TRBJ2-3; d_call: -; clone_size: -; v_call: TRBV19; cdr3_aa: CASSMAMGTQTDTQYF; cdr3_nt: TGTGCCAGTAGTATGGCCATGGGGACACAAACAGATACGCAGTATTTT
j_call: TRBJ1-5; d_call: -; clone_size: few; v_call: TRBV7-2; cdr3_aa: CASSLGSGQGGQPQHF; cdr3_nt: TGTGCCAGCAGCTTAGGATCAGGGCAGGGTGGACAGCCCCAGCATTTT
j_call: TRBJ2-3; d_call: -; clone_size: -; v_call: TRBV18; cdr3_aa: CASSPPGGDTQYF; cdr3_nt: TGTGCCAGCTCACCACCGGGGGGAGATACGCAGTATTTT
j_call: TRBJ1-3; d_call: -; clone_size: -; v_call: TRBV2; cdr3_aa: CASSERRGGNTIYF; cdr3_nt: TGTGCCAGCAGTGAACGACGGGGCGGAAACACCATATATTTT
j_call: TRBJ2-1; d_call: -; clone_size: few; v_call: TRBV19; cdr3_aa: CASLSGGSYNEQFF; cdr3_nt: TGTGCCAGCCTGTCCGGAGGATCCTACAATGAGCAGTTCTTC
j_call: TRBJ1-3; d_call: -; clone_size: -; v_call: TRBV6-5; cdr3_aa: CASRDTNSGNTIYF; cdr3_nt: TGTGCCAGCAGGGACACGAACTCTGGAAACACCATATATTTT
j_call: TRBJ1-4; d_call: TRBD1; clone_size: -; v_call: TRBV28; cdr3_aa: CASRAPTGRYEKLFF; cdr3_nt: TGTGCCAGCAGAGCCCCGACAGGGCGGTATGAAAAACTGTTTTTT
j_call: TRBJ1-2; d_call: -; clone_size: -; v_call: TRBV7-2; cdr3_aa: CASSLLGSYGYTF; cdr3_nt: TGTGCCAGCAGCTTACTGGGTAGCTATGGCTACACCTTC
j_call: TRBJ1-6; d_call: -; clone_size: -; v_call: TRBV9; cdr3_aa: CASSFSDSNYNSPLHF; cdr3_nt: TGTGCCAGCAGCTTCTCGGACAGCAACTATAATTCACCCCTCCACTTT
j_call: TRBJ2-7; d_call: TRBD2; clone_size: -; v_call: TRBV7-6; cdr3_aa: CASSQVTGLAGSYEQYF; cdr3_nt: TGTGCCAGCAGCCAAGTCACGGGGCTAGCGGGCTCCTACGAGCAGTACTTC
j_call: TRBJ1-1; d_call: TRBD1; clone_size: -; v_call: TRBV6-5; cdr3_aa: CASKYRGDTEAFF; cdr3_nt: TGTGCCAGCAAGTACAGGGGAGACACTGAAGCTTTCTTT
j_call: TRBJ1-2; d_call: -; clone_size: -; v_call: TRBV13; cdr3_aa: CASSLSTAPQGYVYGYTF; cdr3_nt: TGTGCCAGCAGCTTATCTACCGCCCCTCAGGGTTACGTCTACGGCTACACCTTC
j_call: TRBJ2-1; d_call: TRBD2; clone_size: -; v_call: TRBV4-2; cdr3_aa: CASSQDSSGSNNEQFF; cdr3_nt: TGTGCCAGCAGCCAAGATTCTAGCGGGAGCAACAATGAGCAGTTCTTC
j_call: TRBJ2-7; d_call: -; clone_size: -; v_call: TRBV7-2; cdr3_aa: CASSKGGQSAEQYF; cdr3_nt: TGTGCCAGCAGTAAGGGGGGGCAGTCCGCCGAGCAGTACTTC